The rows below give T cell receptor beta chains drawn from one sample of a study of T cell changes during pregnancy in multiple sclerosis. Method: immunoSEQ multiplex PCR; TCRdb's copy keeps in-frame clones and lacks some. The table has under 95,000 clones, 80% to 95% seen once; the top ten hold about 0.45%. Sequenced material: CD4+ T cells from peripheral blood mononuclear cells, taken before pregnancy. These TCRs come from a female donor with multiple sclerosis, enrolled in a pregnancy study. CDR3s leave out the opening cysteine and the closing phenylalanine or tryptophan. A D gene is named only where the DNA matches it firmly.

V gene	D gene	CDR3 protein
TRBV27	TRBD1	ASSRQGAPEQY
TRBV14	TRBD2	ASSQFSGRATDEQY
TRBV5-1	TRBD1	ASSPGQGGTYNEQF
TRBV2	TRBD1	ATQRTGREAF
TRBV30	-	AWSVRRGNTEAF
TRBV2	-	ASSFERSSYEQY
TRBV2	-	ASTMNNEQF
TRBV28	-	ASSPQDRENNEQF
TRBV12-5	-	ASGLVLDDSDSSGNTIY
TRBV2	-	ASRSVPRNYGYT
TRBV30	-	AWRGGLGFYGYT
TRBV7-9	-	ASSPRGTPETEAF
TRBV15	-	ATSLEGNTEAF
TRBV19	TRBD1	ATKLTGTGGEQPQH
TRBV30	TRBD1	AWCPRDRPNTEAF
TRBV30	-	AWANDRFSTDTQY
TRBV7-6	TRBD1	ASSRGGTNEKLF
TRBV28	TRBD1	ASRGTGQGNTIY
TRBV5-1	TRBD2	ASSPGLAGASEQF
TRBV18	TRBD2	ASSLLGLAGGERAYEQY
TRBV7-6	TRBD1	ASSRTGKETQY
TRBV18	TRBD1	ASSRTGTGISEAF
TRBV6-5	TRBD1	ASSPGGLGYGYT
TRBV7-3	-	ASSPQGGLNYGYT
TRBV27	-	ASSPASGLSYNEQF
TRBV18	TRBD1	ASSLKGQPNEKLF
TRBV7-2	TRBD1	ASSLAGGQGYGYT
TRBV9	-	ASSGTAAYTGELF
TRBV6-1	-	ASSEASGSYYEQY
TRBV19	-	ASSMDSSYNEQF
TRBV4-1	TRBD1	ASSSLQGANEKLF
TRBV11-3	TRBD1	ASSSGQSNYGYT
TRBV7-9	TRBD1	ASSRTGSSYEQY
TRBV29-1	-	SVEPGGNGELF
TRBV28	TRBD2	ASSWAGGPSYNEQF
TRBV14	-	ASSRDSSGNTIY
TRBV4-1	TRBD2	ASSQTQLAVSTDTQY
TRBV6-1	TRBD1	ASRRTGLNTGELF
TRBV6-6	TRBD1	ASMERTGPGNTIY
TRBV9	TRBD1	ASSPRGFLTNEKLF
TRBV7-6	TRBD2	ASSLSGGANTGELF
TRBV2	TRBD1	ASRPGQAPEKLF
TRBV20-1	-	SASNEGYT
TRBV28	-	ASSLRVRGTGELF
TRBV5-4	TRBD1	ASSWGTELGVRGYT
TRBV5-1	TRBD2	ASSEKGLAGVYTQY
TRBV25-1	-	ASSEGGARGYGYT
TRBV28	TRBD1	ASRQTGTANTEAF
TRBV19	TRBD2	ASSISALAGVANEQF
TRBV5-8	-	ASSLLTGFYSNQPQH
TRBV30	-	ACLHISGGEAF
TRBV19	TRBD2	ASSIERDLAKNIQY
TRBV28	-	ASVTGFPGELF
TRBV28	TRBD1	ASSSGQASNQPQH
TRBV19	-	ASNRREINQPQH
TRBV2	-	ASQRGRSGNTIY
TRBV7-9	TRBD1	ASSSGTGGYEKLF
TRBV7-2	TRBD1	ASSLATTGAPQPQH
TRBV27	-	ASAQARGSPLH